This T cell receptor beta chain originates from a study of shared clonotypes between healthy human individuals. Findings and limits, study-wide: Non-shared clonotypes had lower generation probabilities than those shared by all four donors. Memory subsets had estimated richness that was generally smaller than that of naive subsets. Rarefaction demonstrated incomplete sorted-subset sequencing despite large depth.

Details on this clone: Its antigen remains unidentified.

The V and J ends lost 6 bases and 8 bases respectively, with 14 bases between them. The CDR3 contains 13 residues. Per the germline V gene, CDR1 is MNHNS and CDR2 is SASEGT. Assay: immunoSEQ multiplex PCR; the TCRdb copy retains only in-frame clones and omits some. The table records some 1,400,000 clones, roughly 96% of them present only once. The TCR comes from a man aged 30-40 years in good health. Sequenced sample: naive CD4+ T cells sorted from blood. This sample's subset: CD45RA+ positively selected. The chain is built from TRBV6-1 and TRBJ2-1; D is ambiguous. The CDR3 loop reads CASRRTHGDEQFF. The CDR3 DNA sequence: TGTGCCAGCAGGAGGACGCACGGAGATGAGCAGTTCTTC.